Following are 27 T cell receptor beta chains from one sample sequenced in a study of response to subunit inactivated influenza vaccine. In TCRdb, the RT-PCR reads were re-called with MiXCR into one record per CDR3 protein. The sample includes 150,000 to 200,000 distinct CDR3 sequences, under 13% of them seen just once. The sequenced sample was non-naive T cells sorted from PBMCs, obtained 35 to 45 days after vaccination. Every receptor here comes from a man aged 50 to 59 who received an inactivated influenza vaccine.

This clonotype was recorded at least ten times. The V call is TRBV7-8, the J call TRBJ2-3; the D is unclear. The CDR3 has 14 residues. Between the trimmed V and J ends, which lost 5 bases and 1 base, there was a span of 10 bases. Germline V CDR1 and CDR2: SGHVS, FQNEAQ. The CDR3 DNA reads TGTGCCAGCAGCCCCCAGGCTGGCACAGATACGCAGTATTTT. The encoded protein is CASSPQAGTDTQYF.

This clonotype was seen a few times. The chain links TRBV7-9 to TRBJ2-7; tentative D call: TRBD2 (6 bases). The germline V and J ends were trimmed by 5 bases and 5 bases, with 13 bases remaining between them. CDR1 is SEHNR, CDR2 FQNEAQ, per germline (reference sequence). The CDR3 extends over 13 amino acids. Written as DNA, the CDR3 is TGTGCCAGCAGCAGCGGAGGGAGGAACGAGCAGTACTTC. Its translation: CASSSGGRNEQYF. The entire variable domain, with the rest obtained from reference TRBV7-9 and TRBJ2-7, is as follows: DTGVSQNPRHKITKRGQNVTFRCDPISEHNRLYWYRQTLGQGPEFLTYFQNEAQLEKSRLLSDRFSAERPKGSFSTLEIQRTEQGDSAMYLCASSSGGRNEQYFGPGTRLTVT.

This clonotype has at least ten counts. The chain recombines TRBV3-1 with TRBJ2-5; D gene ambiguous. Germline V gene data show CDR1 as LGHDT and CDR2 as YNNKEL (reference sequence). The CDR3 has 12 residues. Trimming left V 3 bases short and J 2 bases short, with 4 bases between. CDR3 DNA: TGTGCCAGCAGCCAGTTACAAGAGACCCAGTACTTC. It encodes CASSQLQETQYF.

This clonotype was counted a few times. The J gene is TRBJ2-7, the V gene TRBV20-1; a possible D gene is TRBD2 (6 bases). CDR1 DFQATT and CDR2 SNEGSKA come from the germline V gene (reference sequence). V shed 6 bases and J shed 1 base, with 13 bases lying between them. The CDR3 length is 13 residues. The CDR3 loop reads CSATEGGSYEQYF. In DNA form, the CDR3 reads TGCAGTGCCACGGAGGGTGGGTCCTACGAGCAGTACTTC.

As for this clonotype: This may come from a read error, since a much larger clone is one base off. As DNA, the CDR3 is TGCAGTGGCATTGGACGGAGCGCCTCCAAAAACATTCAGTACTTC. Protein sequence: CSGIGRSASKNIQYF. The V call is TRBV20-1, the J call TRBJ2-4, with no clear D. The germline gives CDR1 DFQATT, CDR2 SNEGSKA (reference sequence). This CDR3 is 15 amino acids long. Trimming left V 7 bases short and J 2 bases short, with 18 bases between.

This clonotype was observed a few times. J is TRBJ2-3 and V is TRBV10-3, with 8 bases lining up with TRBD2. Losses at the gene ends were 6 bases for V and 6 bases for J; bases not matched to a gene: 14. Germline CDR1 and CDR2: ENHRY and SYGVKD. The CDR3 contains 16 residues. In DNA, the CDR3 is TGTGCCATCAGCGGGGTCTCTAGCGGGTCGAGTGATACGCAGTATTTT. Protein product: CAISGVSSGSSDTQYF.

This clonotype was recorded many times. The chain employs TRBV7-8 and TRBJ2-3; no definite D call. Germline V gene sequence: CDR1 SGHVS, CDR2 FQNEAQ. The CDR3 spans 13 residues. Trimming stripped 5 bases from V and 6 bases from J, with 12 bases between. The CDR3, as DNA: TGTGCCAGCAGCCTCAATATGGGGGATACGCAGTATTTT. It yields the protein CASSLNMGDTQYF.

In this sample, this clonotype turned up many times. The V call is TRBV20-1, the J call TRBJ1-4; D is undetermined. This CDR3 comprises 14 residues. Germline V gene data show CDR1 as DFQATT and CDR2 as SNEGSKA (reference sequence). Trimming stripped 2 bases from V and 0 bases from J, with 7 bases between. This CDR3 is CSARKGTTNEKLFF. CDR3 nucleotides: TGCAGTGCTAGAAAAGGGACAACTAATGAAAAACTGTTTTTT.

This clonotype was detected only a few times. V usage is TRBV20-1 and J usage is TRBJ2-7; TRBD2 is a possible D gene (6 bases). V dropped 1 base and J dropped 3 bases, with 13 bases sitting between them. Germline CDR1 is DFQATT and CDR2 is SNEGSKA (reference sequence). CDR3 length: 14 residues. This CDR3 reads CSARASEGYYEQYF. The CDR3 coding sequence is TGCAGTGCTAGAGCTAGCGAAGGGTACTACGAGCAGTACTTC.

V is TRBV20-1 and J is TRBJ2-1; D unresolved. The CDR3 length is 14 residues. V was shortened by 6 bases and J by 6 bases, with 18 bases between the two germline ends. Germline loops: CDR1 DFQATT, CDR2 SNEGSKA (reference sequence). The CDR3 reads CSAPPGFYVNEQFF. The CDR3 DNA reads as TGCAGTGCACCCCCTGGCTTTTACGTCAATGAGCAGTTCTTC.

This clonotype was detected only a few times. This chain joins TRBV4-1 and TRBJ2-6; a weak D match, TRBD2 (5 bases). This CDR3 is 19 amino acids long. V dropped 4 bases and J dropped 4 bases, with 23 bases sitting between them. Germline V gene lookup returns CDR1 MGHRA and CDR2 YSYEKL. CDR3 in amino acids: CASSLRVGYSLRGANVLTF. The CDR3 region has the DNA TGCGCCAGCAGCCTGAGGGTCGGCTACTCTCTTAGGGGGGCCAACGTCCTGACTTTC.

The rearrangement joins TRBV6-1 to TRBJ1-4; a weak D match, TRBD1 (6 bases). The V and J ends lost 8 bases and 6 bases respectively, with 16 bases between them. The CDR3 extends over 14 amino acids. Germline-derived CDR1 and CDR2 are MNHNS and SASEGT. For the CDR3, the DNA is TGTGCCAGCGGTAGGGGGAGAGTTGATGAAAAACTGTTTTTT. Protein product: CASGRGRVDEKLFF.

The chain joins TRBV19 to TRBJ1-1; D perhaps matches TRBD1 (6 bases). Trimming removed 3 bases from V and 5 bases from J, with 13 bases in between. This CDR3 comprises 14 residues. Germline loops: CDR1 LNHDA, CDR2 SQIVND (reference sequence). CDR3 residues: CASSIRGAETEAFF. The CDR3 region has the DNA TGTGCCAGTAGTATCCGGGGGGCTGAGACTGAAGCTTTCTTT.

This clonotype was seen a handful of times. This sequence joins TRBV5-1 and TRBJ1-3; D not resolved. Germline assignment: CDR1 SGHRS and CDR2 YFSETQ. Trimming shortened V by 4 bases and J by 0 bases, and 8 bases separated the two germline ends. The CDR3 length is 14 residues. CDR3 bases: TGCGCCAGCAGCGACGGAAGCTCTGGAAACACCATATATTTT. This encodes CASSDGSSGNTIYF.

This chain uses TRBV5-1 with TRBJ2-5; unclear D gene. The CDR3 runs to 15 residues. Germline V lookup: CDR1 SGHRS, CDR2 YFSETQ. V was clipped by 2 bases and J by 4 bases, with 15 bases between them. CDR3 sequence: CASSFNPEIGETQYF. As DNA, the CDR3 is TGCGCCAGCAGCTTCAACCCTGAGATTGGAGAGACCCAGTACTTC.

V and J are TRBV6-2 or TRBV6-3 and TRBJ1-1, with no clear D. The CDR3 loop spans 14 amino acids. In germline, CDR1 is MNHEY, CDR2 SVGEGT. V was trimmed by 5 bases and J by 0 bases, leaving 10 bases between them. CDR3 protein: CASSRQEMNTEAFF. DNA for the CDR3: TGTGCCAGCAGTAGACAAGAAATGAACACTGAAGCTTTCTTT.

The genes are TRBV20-1 and TRBJ2-1, with TRBD2 matching over 10 bases. With V trimmed by 4 bases and J by 0 bases, 3 bases remained unmatched. CDR1 is DFQATT, CDR2 SNEGSKA, per germline (reference sequence). There are 15 residues in the CDR3. The CDR3 DNA reads as TGCAGTGCTAATATAGCGGGGGGCTCCTACAATGAGCAGTTCTTC. This encodes CSANIAGGSYNEQFF.

This clonotype was seen just once. The chain recombines TRBV27 with TRBJ1-1; D perhaps matches TRBD1 (5 bases). The CDR3 runs to 14 residues. Per the germline V gene, CDR1 is MNHEY and CDR2 is SMNVEV (reference sequence). V was pared by 4 bases and J by 5 bases, with 14 bases between. DNA for the CDR3: TGTGCCAGCAGTTCCCAGGGTGATGGTACTGAAGCTTTCTTT. Protein sequence: CASSSQGDGTEAFF.

This clonotype was counted between two and nine times. The chain combines TRBV6-2 or TRBV6-3 with TRBJ2-5; D might be TRBD2 (5 bases). With 0 bases removed from V and 3 bases from J, the gap between germline ends came to 17 bases. There are 17 residues in the CDR3. Germline V gene lookup returns CDR1 MNHEY and CDR2 SVGEGT. DNA of the CDR3: TGTGCCAGCAGTTACTCGGCGCCGGGCGGGCTGAAAGAGACCCAGTACTTC. The encoded protein is CASSYSAPGGLKETQYF.

This clonotype has ten or more counts. V is TRBV7-9 and J is TRBJ2-7; D is tentatively TRBD1 or TRBD2 (5 bases each). The CDR3 has 14 residues. Germline CDR1 SEHNR, CDR2 FQNEAQ (reference sequence). The V and J ends lost 8 bases and 6 bases respectively, with 20 bases between them. CDR3 bases: TGTGCCAGCGCCGGGACGTTGGGAGAAGCCGAGCAGTACTTC. It encodes CASAGTLGEAEQYF.

The V and J genes are TRBV5-1 and TRBJ2-2; no reliable D call. CDR1 is SGHRS, CDR2 YFSETQ, per germline. With 0 bases removed from V and 3 bases from J, the gap between germline ends came to 12 bases. The CDR3 totals 16 residues. The CDR3 region is CASSLVVPMDTGELFF. CDR3 nucleotide sequence: TGCGCCAGCAGCTTGGTTGTGCCAATGGACACCGGGGAGCTGTTTTTT. The entire variable domain, with the rest obtained from reference TRBV5-1 and TRBJ2-2, is as follows: KAGVTQTPRYLIKTRGQQVTLSCSPISGHRSVSWYQQTPGQGLQFLFEYFSETQRNKGNFPGRFSGRQFSNSRSEMNVSTLELGDSALYLCASSLVVPMDTGELFFGEGSRLTVL.

This clonotype was recorded many times. The gene calls are TRBV5-1 and TRBJ2-5; TRBD2 agrees at 8 bases. The CDR3 spans 15 residues. The V and J ends lost 0 bases and 4 bases, in that order; junction bases with no gene match: 5. The germline gives CDR1 SGHRS, CDR2 YFSETQ. The CDR3 nucleotides are TGCGCCAGCAGCTTGGCCGGGACTAGAGGAGAGACCCAGTACTTC. This codes for CASSLAGTRGETQYF. Using reference TRBV5-1 and TRBJ2-5 for the parts outside the CDR3, the full variable domain is KAGVTQTPRYLIKTRGQQVTLSCSPISGHRSVSWYQQTPGQGLQFLFEYFSETQRNKGNFPGRFSGRQFSNSRSEMNVSTLELGDSALYLCASSLAGTRGETQYFGPGTRLLVL.

This clonotype was picked up a small number of times. DNA of the CDR3: TGCGCCAGCATGGTCAGCCAAGAGACCCAGTACTTC. Protein: CASMVSQETQYF. The gene calls are TRBV5-1 and TRBJ2-5; D call uncertain. The germline V gene has CDR1 SGHRS and CDR2 YFSETQ. This CDR3 is built from 12 residues. V was pared by 6 bases and J by 1 base, with 7 bases between.

This clonotype has ten or more counts. J is TRBJ1-1 and V is TRBV6-1; 7 bases agree with TRBD1. The CDR3 loop spans 13 amino acids. The V segment lost 9 bases and the J segment 5 bases; nucleotides outside the gene matches: 9. Germline CDR1 is MNHNS and CDR2 is SASEGT. The CDR3 nucleotides are TGTGCCAGTTATAGACAGGGTGGGACTGAAGCTTTCTTT. Amino acid sequence: CASYRQGGTEAFF.

This clonotype was seen a handful of times. This chain links TRBV29-1 with TRBJ2-7, with unresolved D. The germline gives CDR1 SQVTM, CDR2 ANQGSEA. This CDR3 has 11 residues. V was cut by 7 bases and J by 2 bases, with 9 bases left in between. The chain's CDR3 is CSADDAYEQYF. CDR3 nucleotides: TGCAGCGCTGATGATGCCTACGAGCAGTACTTC.

Notes on this clonotype: The junction departs from the called germline gene at one end, perhaps through a read error. The chain has TRBV7-9 and TRBJ1-2; a possible D gene is TRBD1 (5 bases). CDR1 SEHNR and CDR2 FQNEAQ come from the germline V gene (reference sequence). The CDR3 runs to 13 residues. The CDR3 DNA is TGTGCCAGCAGCTTAGAAACGGGGGAAACCACAATTTTC. Protein product: CASSLETGETTIF.

This clonotype was recorded at least ten times. This chain links TRBV10-3 with TRBJ2-3; D assignment may be TRBD1 or TRBD2 (5 bases each). Germline V gives CDR1 ENHRY, CDR2 SYGVKD. Deletions cut 10 bases from V and 2 bases from J, with 13 bases between. The CDR3 is made up of 13 amino acids. In nucleotides, the CDR3 is TGTGCCACTACCGGGACCGACACAGATACGCAGTATTTT. Protein sequence: CATTGTDTDTQYF.